These 21 T cell receptor beta chains were all obtained from the same sample, sequenced in a study of early T cells in non-severe SARS-CoV-2 infection. TCRdb independently ran MiXCR on the 5' RACE reads; one entry per CDR3 protein. This table has about 64,000 distinct CDR3 sequences, 10% to 15% appearing once. The specimen sequenced was whole blood. Source of these receptors: an adult who was a healthcare worker with PCR-confirmed SARS-CoV-2 infection or an uninfected control (not recorded which).

This clonotype was detected a few times. V and J are TRBV6-1 and TRBJ2-3; TRBD2 aligns across 7 bases. This CDR3 has 14 residues. Germline V gene lookup returns CDR1 MNHNS and CDR2 SASEGT. Trimming at V came to 10 bases and at J to 2 bases, leaving 9 bases not matched to a gene. CDR3 amino acids: CAITRGSLTDTQYF. In DNA form, the CDR3 reads TGTGCCATCACGCGGGGGTCCCTCACAGATACGCAGTATTTT.

This clonotype was detected many times. This CDR3 fails to terminate in the conserved phenylalanine or tryptophan, so it likely reflects a read error. This chain connects TRBV2 to TRBJ2-1, with 8 nucleotides matching TRBD2. The V and J ends lost 3 bases and 9 bases, in that order; junction bases with no gene match: 7. Germline CDR1 is SNHLY and CDR2 is FYNNEI. CDR3 length equals 14 residues. The CDR3: CASSEVAGRTEQFL. DNA of the CDR3: TGTGCCAGCAGTGAGGTAGCGGGGAGAACTGAGCAGTTCCTC.

This chain uses TRBV11-2 with TRBJ1-1; no definite D call. Germline values: CDR1 SGHAT, CDR2 FQNNGV. The CDR3 consists of 14 residues. The V end lost 5 bases, the J end lost 3 bases, and 13 bases lay between the germline ends. CDR3 loop: CASSPPGVDTEAFF. The CDR3 coding sequence is TGTGCCAGCAGCCCCCCCGGGGTAGACACTGAAGCTTTCTTT.

This clonotype was seen a few times. The chain combines TRBV20-1 with TRBJ1-1, with 10 bases that match TRBD1. V trimming: 0 bases; J trimming: 10 bases; junction bases outside the gene matches: 8. The CDR3 spans 14 residues. Germline V lookup: CDR1 DFQATT, CDR2 SNEGSKA (reference sequence). The DNA of the CDR3 is TGCAGTGCTAGAGATTATAAGACAGGGGGCCGAGCTTTCTTT. Its translation is CSARDYKTGGRAFF.

There are many counts of this clonotype. The gene calls are TRBV11-2 and TRBJ2-1, with TRBD2 matching 7 bases. The J segment lost 5 bases and the V segment lost 1 base, leaving 8 bases of the junction unmatched. The CDR3 totals 16 residues. The germline gives CDR1 SGHAT, CDR2 FQNNGV. CDR3 amino acids: CASSLVGGGFDNEQFF. The DNA for the CDR3 is TGTGCCAGCAGCTTAGTGGGCGGGGGATTCGACAATGAGCAGTTCTTC.

This clonotype was detected many times. The chain has TRBV5-6 and TRBJ1-2; D is undetermined. This CDR3 comprises 14 residues. Trimming left V 4 bases short and J 4 bases short, with 14 bases between. The germline gives CDR1 SGHDT, CDR2 YYEEEE. DNA of the CDR3: TGTGCCAGCAGCCAAGGTTCAACCGGCTATGGCTACACCTTC. It translates to CASSQGSTGYGYTF.

The J gene is TRBJ2-2, the V gene TRBV27, with D hard to call. The CDR3 is made up of 16 amino acids. With 3 bases removed from V and 0 bases from J, the gap between germline ends came to 11 bases. The germline gives CDR1 MNHEY, CDR2 SMNVEV (reference sequence). The CDR3 sequence: CASSLLGGSNTGELFF. DNA of the CDR3: TGTGCCAGCAGTTTGCTAGGTGGTTCGAACACCGGGGAGCTGTTTTTT.

This rearrangement joins TRBV18 to TRBJ1-3; D is undetermined. CDR3 length: 15 residues. With 5 bases removed from V and 0 bases from J, the gap between germline ends came to 11 bases. CDR1 KGHSH and CDR2 LQKENI come from the germline V gene. CDR3 nucleotides: TGTGCCAGCTCATCCGACGGGAACTCTGGAAACACCATATATTTT. Residues: CASSSDGNSGNTIYF. Together with reference TRBV18 and TRBJ1-3, the CDR3 gives the full variable domain: NAGVMQNPRHLVRRRGQEARLRCSPMKGHSHVYWYRQLPEEGLKFMVYLQKENIIDESGMPKERFSAEFPKEGPSILRIQQVVRGDSAAYFCASSSDGNSGNTIYFGEGSWLTVV.

In its sample, this clonotype was seen a few times. The chain recombines TRBV9 with TRBJ2-2, with D perhaps assigned TRBD1 or TRBD2 (5 bases each). The CDR3 sequence is 15 residues long. Germline lookup yields CDR1 SGDLS and CDR2 YYNGEE. The V and J ends lost 4 bases and 6 bases respectively, with 16 bases between them. CDR3 nucleotide sequence: TGTGCCAGCAGCTCCGTGAGGGTGGGGCCCGGGGAGCTGTTTTTT. Translated: CASSSVRVGPGELFF.

There are a few counts of this clonotype. J is TRBJ2-3 and V is TRBV6-6, with TRBD2 matching over 9 bases. The CDR3 sequence is 17 residues long. Per germline, CDR1 MNHNY and CDR2 SVGAGI (reference sequence). The V gene end was trimmed by 1 base and the J gene end by 2 bases; junction bases not matched to a gene: 7. CDR3 bases: TGTGCCAGCAGTTACTTGAGAGCGGGGGGTTCCACAGATACGCAGTATTTT. This sequence encodes CASSYLRAGGSTDTQYF.

V is TRBV30 and J is TRBJ1-1, with D perhaps TRBD1 (6 bases). The CDR3 has 16 amino acids. Trimming cost V 0 bases and J 0 bases, with 14 bases left between them. Germline values: CDR1 GTSNPN, CDR2 SVGIG (reference sequence). The CDR3 region has the DNA TGTGCCTGGAGTGTACAGGGACGGCGCATGAACACTGAAGCTTTCTTT. Translation gives CAWSVQGRRMNTEAFF.

The chain has TRBV29-1 and TRBJ2-5; D remains ambiguous. The germline CDR1 and CDR2 sequences are SQVTM and ANQGSEA. The CDR3 runs 10 residues. The V gene lost 6 bases and the J gene lost 3 bases, with 5 bases spanning the gap. CDR3 region: CSVAEETQYF. CDR3 nucleotides: TGCAGCGTGGCGGAAGAGACCCAGTACTTC.

The chain has TRBV3-1 and TRBJ2-2; unclear D gene. CDR3 size: 15 residues. The germline V and J ends were trimmed by 2 bases and 4 bases, with 11 bases remaining between them. Germline CDR1 reads LGHDT; CDR2 reads YNNKEL (reference sequence). The CDR3 loop is CASSQPRRTTGELFF. CDR3 DNA: TGTGCCAGCAGCCAACCACGCAGGACCACCGGGGAGCTGTTTTTT. Full variable domain (rest looked up from reference TRBV3-1 and TRBJ2-2): DTAVSQTPKYLVTQMGNDKSIKCEQNLGHDTMYWYKQDSKKFLKIMFSYNNKELIINETVPNRFSPKSPDKAHLNLHINSLELGDSAVYFCASSQPRRTTGELFFGEGSRLTVL.

This clonotype was detected only a few times. This chain links TRBV29-1 with TRBJ2-7; a possible D gene is TRBD1 (5 bases). Germline lookup yields CDR1 SQVTM and CDR2 ANQGSEA. Trimming left V 4 bases short and J 1 base short, with 11 bases between. This CDR3 is built from 13 residues. The CDR3 DNA follows: TGCAGCGTTGGGGCAGGGTTTTCCTACGAGCAGTACTTC. This translates into CSVGAGFSYEQYF.

The V and J genes are TRBV7-6 and TRBJ2-7; TRBD2 aligns across 11 bases. The CDR3 length is 15 residues. Per germline, CDR1 SGHVS and CDR2 FNYEAQ. With V trimmed by 1 base and J by 3 bases, 2 bases remained unmatched. The CDR3, as DNA: TGTGCCAGCAGCTTAGAGACTAGCGGGGTCTACGAGCAGTACTTC. Its translation: CASSLETSGVYEQYF.

The chain links TRBV11-2 to TRBJ1-1, with TRBD1 as a possible D gene (6 bases). The CDR3 length is 13 residues. V lost 0 bases to trimming and J lost 6 bases, with 8 bases between them. The germline CDR1 and CDR2 sequences are SGHAT and FQNNGV. The CDR3 here is CASSLDGGAEAFF. CDR3 sequence (DNA): TGTGCCAGCAGCTTAGATGGGGGCGCTGAAGCTTTCTTT. Complete variable domain (other parts from reference TRBV11-2 and TRBJ1-1): EAGVAQSPRYKIIEKRQSVAFWCNPISGHATLYWYQQILGQGPKLLIQFQNNGVVDDSQLPKDRFSAERLKGVDSTLKIQPAKLEDSAVYLCASSLDGGAEAFFGQGTRLTVV.

The sample holds many counts of this clonotype. J is TRBJ2-7 and V is TRBV29-1, with 7 bases that match TRBD1. The V and J ends lost 7 bases and 5 bases, in that order; junction bases with no gene match: 5. This CDR3 spans 11 amino acids. Germline lookup yields CDR1 SQVTM and CDR2 ANQGSEA. CDR3 protein: CSGGQADEQYF. As DNA, the CDR3 is TGCAGCGGCGGACAGGCAGACGAGCAGTACTTC.

Many counts were recorded for this clonotype. CDR3 DNA sequence: TGTGCCAGCAGCGGAACAGGGGGTGGGACTGAAGCTTTCTTT. Translation gives CASSGTGGGTEAFF. The V gene is TRBV2, the J gene TRBJ1-1; TRBD1 matches at 8 bases. Unmatched junction bases numbered 8, after V lost 6 bases and J lost 5 bases. CDR3 length equals 14 residues. Germline lookup yields CDR1 SNHLY and CDR2 FYNNEI.

At least ten counts were recorded for this clonotype. The rearrangement joins TRBV7-2 to TRBJ2-7; 10 nucleotides agree with TRBD1. The ends lost 4 bases at V and 6 bases at J; junction bases unmatched: 6. Looked up from germline, CDR1 is SGHTA and CDR2 is FQGNSA. This CDR3 contains 14 residues. The CDR3 spells CASSSGQGRSEQYF. The CDR3 region has the DNA TGTGCCAGCAGCTCGGGACAGGGGCGAAGCGAGCAGTACTTC.

This clonotype has a handful of counts. The chain links TRBV6-6 to TRBJ1-2; 10 bases align to TRBD1. CDR3 length: 14 amino acids. After removal of 6 bases from V and 3 bases from J, the junction contained 4 bases not matched to a gene. Per germline, CDR1 MNHNY and CDR2 SVGAGI (reference sequence). The CDR3 reads CASRGTGVDYGYTF. The CDR3 nucleotides read TGTGCCAGCAGAGGGACAGGGGTAGACTATGGCTACACCTTC.

This clonotype has just a few counts. The V and J genes are TRBV5-1 and TRBJ1-2; 7 bases line up with TRBD1. Looked up from germline, CDR1 is SGHRS and CDR2 is YFSETQ. J lost 3 bases, V lost 2 bases, and 7 bases had no gene match. The CDR3 sequence is 15 residues long. CDR3 in amino acids: CASSLRQGGYYGYTF. The CDR3 DNA sequence: TGCGCCAGCAGCTTAAGACAGGGCGGTTACTATGGCTACACCTTC.